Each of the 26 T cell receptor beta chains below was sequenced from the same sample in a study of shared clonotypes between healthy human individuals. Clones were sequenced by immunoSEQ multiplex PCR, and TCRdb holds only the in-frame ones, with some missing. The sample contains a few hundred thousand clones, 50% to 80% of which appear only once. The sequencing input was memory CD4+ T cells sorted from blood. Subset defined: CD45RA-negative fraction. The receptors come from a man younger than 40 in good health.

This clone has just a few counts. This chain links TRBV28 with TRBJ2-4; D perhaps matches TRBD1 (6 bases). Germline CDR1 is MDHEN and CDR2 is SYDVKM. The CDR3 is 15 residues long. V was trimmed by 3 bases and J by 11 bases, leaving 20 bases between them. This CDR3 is CASSFAGTSGNVQYF. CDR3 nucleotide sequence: TGTGCCAGCAGTTTTGCCGGGACATCGGGTAATGTTCAGTACTTC. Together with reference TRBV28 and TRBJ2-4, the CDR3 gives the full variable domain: DVKVTQSSRYLVKRTGEKVFLECVQDMDHENMFWYRQDPGLGLRLIYFSYDVKMKEKGDIPEGYSVSREKKERFSLILESASTNQTSMYLCASSFAGTSGNVQYFGAGTRLSVL.

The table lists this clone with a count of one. The CDR3 DNA reads TGTGCCAGCAGCTCCCCCCGTCGGGCCTACGAGCAGTACTTC. It is translated as CASSSPRRAYEQYF. This chain connects TRBV7-6 to TRBJ2-7; D gene uncertain. Germline lookup yields CDR1 SGHVS and CDR2 FNYEAQ. The CDR3 is 14 residues long. V was pared by 4 bases and J by 2 bases, with 12 bases between.

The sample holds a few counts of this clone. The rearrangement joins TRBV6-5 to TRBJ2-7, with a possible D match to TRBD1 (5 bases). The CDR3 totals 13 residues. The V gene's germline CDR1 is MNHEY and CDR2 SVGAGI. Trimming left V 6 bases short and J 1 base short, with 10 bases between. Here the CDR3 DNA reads TGTGCCAGCAGACTCAGGGTTTCCTACGAGCAGTACTTC. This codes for CASRLRVSYEQYF.

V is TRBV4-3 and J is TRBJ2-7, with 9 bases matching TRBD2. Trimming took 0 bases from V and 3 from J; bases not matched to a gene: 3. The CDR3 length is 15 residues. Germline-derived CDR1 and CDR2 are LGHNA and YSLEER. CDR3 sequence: CASSQDPREGYEQYF. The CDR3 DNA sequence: TGCGCCAGCAGCCAAGATCCGCGGGAGGGCTACGAGCAGTACTTC.

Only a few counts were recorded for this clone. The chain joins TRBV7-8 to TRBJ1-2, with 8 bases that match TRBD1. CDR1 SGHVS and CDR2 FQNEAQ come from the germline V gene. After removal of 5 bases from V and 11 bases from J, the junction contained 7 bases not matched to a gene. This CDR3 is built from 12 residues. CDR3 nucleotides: TGTGCCAGCAGCCCCGACAGGGGTCGGTACACCTTC. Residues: CASSPDRGRYTF.

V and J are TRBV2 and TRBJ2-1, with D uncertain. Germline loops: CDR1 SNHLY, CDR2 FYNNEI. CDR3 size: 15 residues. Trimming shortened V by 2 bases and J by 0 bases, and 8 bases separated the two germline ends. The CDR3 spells CASSELVSSYNEQFF. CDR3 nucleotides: TGTGCCAGCAGTGAATTGGTTAGCTCCTACAATGAGCAGTTCTTC.

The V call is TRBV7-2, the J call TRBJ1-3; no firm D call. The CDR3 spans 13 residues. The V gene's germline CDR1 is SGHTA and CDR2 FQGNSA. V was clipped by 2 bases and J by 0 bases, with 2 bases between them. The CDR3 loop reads CASSLSSGNTIYF. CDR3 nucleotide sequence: TGTGCCAGCAGCTTAAGCTCTGGAAACACCATATATTTT. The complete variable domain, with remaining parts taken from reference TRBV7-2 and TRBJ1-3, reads GAGVSQSPSNKVTEKGKDVELRCDPISGHTALYWYRQSLGQGLEFLIYFQGNSAPDKSGLPSDRFSAERTGGSVSTLTIQRTQQEDSAVYLCASSLSSGNTIYFGEGSWLTVV.

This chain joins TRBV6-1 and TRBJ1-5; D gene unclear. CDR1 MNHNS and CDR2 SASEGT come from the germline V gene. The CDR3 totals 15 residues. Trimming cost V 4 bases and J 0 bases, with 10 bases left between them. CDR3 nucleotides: TGTGCCAGCAGTGGACACCATTATAGCAATCAGCCCCAGCATTTT. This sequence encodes CASSGHHYSNQPQHF.

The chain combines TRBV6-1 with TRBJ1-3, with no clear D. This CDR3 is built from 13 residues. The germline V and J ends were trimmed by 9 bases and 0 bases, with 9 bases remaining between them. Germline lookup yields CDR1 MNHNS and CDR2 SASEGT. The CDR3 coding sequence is TGTGCCAGAGGACTCCCCTCTGGAAACACCATATATTTT. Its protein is CARGLPSGNTIYF.

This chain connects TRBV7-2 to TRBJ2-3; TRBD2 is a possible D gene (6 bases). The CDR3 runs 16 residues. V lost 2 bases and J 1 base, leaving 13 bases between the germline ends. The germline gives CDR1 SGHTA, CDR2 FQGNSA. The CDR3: CASSLSPGLGTDTQYF. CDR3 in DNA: TGTGCCAGCAGCTTAAGCCCGGGACTTGGCACAGATACGCAGTATTTT.

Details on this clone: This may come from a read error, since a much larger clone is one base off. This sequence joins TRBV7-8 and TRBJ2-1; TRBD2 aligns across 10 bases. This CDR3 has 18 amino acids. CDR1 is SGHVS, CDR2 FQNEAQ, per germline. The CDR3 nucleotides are TGTGTCAGCAGCTTAGTCCCCCCGAGGCTAGCGGGAGTGGTTGAGCAGTTCTTC. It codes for CVSSLVPPRLAGVVEQFF.

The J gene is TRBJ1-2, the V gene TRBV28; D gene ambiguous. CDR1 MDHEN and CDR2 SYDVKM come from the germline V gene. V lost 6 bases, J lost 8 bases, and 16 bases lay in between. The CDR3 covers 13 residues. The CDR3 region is CASSRTGLQGYTF. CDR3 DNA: TGTGCCAGCAGCCGGACTGGGCTTCAGGGCTACACCTTC.

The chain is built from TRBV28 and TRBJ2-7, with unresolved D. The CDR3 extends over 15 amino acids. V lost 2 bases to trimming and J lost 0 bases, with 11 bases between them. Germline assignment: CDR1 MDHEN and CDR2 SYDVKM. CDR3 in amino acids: CASSLGSFSSYEQYF. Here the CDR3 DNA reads TGTGCCAGCAGTTTAGGCTCCTTTAGCTCCTACGAGCAGTACTTC.

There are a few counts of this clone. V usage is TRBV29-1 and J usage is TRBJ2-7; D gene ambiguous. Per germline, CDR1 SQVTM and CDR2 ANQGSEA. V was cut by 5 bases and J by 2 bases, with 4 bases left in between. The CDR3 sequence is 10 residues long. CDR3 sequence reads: CSVRAYEQYF. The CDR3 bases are TGCAGCGTTCGGGCCTACGAGCAGTACTTC.

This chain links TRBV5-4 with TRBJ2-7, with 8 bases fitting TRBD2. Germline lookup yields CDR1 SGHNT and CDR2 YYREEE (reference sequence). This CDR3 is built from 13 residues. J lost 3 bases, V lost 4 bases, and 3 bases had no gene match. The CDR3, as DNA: TGTGCCAGCAGCGTAGCGGGGAACTACGAGCAGTACTTC. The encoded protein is CASSVAGNYEQYF.

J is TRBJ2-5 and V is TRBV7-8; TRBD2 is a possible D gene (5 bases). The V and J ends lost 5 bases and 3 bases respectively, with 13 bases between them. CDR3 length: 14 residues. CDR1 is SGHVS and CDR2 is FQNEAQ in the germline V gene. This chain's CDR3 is CASSPLGPKETQYF. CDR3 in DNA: TGTGCCAGCAGCCCACTAGGTCCTAAAGAGACCCAGTACTTC.

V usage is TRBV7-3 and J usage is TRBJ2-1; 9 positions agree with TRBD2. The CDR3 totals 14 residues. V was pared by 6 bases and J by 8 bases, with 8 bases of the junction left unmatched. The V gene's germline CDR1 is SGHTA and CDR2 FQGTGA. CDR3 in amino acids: CASSLVAGGDEQFF. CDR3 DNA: TGTGCCAGCAGTCTAGTGGCGGGAGGGGATGAGCAGTTCTTC.

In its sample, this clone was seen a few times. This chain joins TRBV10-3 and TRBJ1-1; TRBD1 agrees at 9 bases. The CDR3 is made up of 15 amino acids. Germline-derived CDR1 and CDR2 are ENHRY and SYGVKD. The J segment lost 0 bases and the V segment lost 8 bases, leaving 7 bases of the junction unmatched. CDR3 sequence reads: CAIWQGQGVNTEAFF. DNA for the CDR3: TGTGCCATCTGGCAGGGACAGGGCGTGAACACTGAAGCTTTCTTT.

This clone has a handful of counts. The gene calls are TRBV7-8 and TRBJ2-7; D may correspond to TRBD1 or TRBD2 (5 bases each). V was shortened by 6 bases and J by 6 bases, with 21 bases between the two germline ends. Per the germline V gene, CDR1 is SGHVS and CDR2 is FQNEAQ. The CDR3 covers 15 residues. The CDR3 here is CASSAHGARPSEQYF. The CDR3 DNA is TGTGCCAGCAGTGCCCACGGGGCCAGACCCTCCGAGCAGTACTTC.

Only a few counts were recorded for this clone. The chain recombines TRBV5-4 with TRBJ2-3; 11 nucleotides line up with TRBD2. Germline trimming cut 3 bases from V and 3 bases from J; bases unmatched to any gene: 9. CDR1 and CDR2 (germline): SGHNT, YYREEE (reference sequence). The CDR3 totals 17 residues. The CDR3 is CASSSVAGGRGTDTQYF. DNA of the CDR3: TGTGCCAGCAGCTCCGTAGCGGGAGGGCGGGGGACAGATACGCAGTATTTT.

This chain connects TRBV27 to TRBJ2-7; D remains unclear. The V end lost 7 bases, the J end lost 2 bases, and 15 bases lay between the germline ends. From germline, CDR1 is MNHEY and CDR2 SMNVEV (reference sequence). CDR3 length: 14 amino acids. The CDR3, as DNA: TGTGCCAGCACCCCGCGCAGAGAGCCCTACGAGCAGTACTTC. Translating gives CASTPRREPYEQYF.

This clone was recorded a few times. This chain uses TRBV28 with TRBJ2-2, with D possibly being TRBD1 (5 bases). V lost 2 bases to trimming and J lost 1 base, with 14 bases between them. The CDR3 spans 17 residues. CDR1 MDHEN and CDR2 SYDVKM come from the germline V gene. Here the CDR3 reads CASSLRQGSVNTGELFF. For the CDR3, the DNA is TGTGCCAGCAGTTTACGGCAGGGAAGCGTGAACACCGGGGAGCTGTTTTTT.

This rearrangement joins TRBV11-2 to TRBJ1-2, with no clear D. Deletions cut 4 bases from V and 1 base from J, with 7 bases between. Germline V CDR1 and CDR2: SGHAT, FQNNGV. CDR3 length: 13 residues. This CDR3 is CASSSTNNYGYTF. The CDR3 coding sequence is TGTGCCAGCAGCTCAACCAATAACTATGGCTACACCTTC. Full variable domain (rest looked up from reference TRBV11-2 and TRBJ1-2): EAGVAQSPRYKIIEKRQSVAFWCNPISGHATLYWYQQILGQGPKLLIQFQNNGVVDDSQLPKDRFSAERLKGVDSTLKIQPAKLEDSAVYLCASSSTNNYGYTFGSGTRLTVV.

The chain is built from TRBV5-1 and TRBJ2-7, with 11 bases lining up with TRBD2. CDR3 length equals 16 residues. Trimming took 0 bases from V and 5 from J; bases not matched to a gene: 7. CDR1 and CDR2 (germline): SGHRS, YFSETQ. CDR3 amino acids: CASSLGLAGFQHEQYF. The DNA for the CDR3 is TGCGCCAGCAGCTTGGGACTAGCGGGGTTTCAGCACGAGCAGTACTTC.

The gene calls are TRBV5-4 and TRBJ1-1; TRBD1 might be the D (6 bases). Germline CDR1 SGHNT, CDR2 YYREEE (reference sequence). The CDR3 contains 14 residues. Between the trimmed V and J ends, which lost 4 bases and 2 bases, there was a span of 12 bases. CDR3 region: CASSPPGGNTEAFF. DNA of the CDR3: TGTGCCAGCAGCCCACCCGGGGGCAACACTGAAGCTTTCTTT.

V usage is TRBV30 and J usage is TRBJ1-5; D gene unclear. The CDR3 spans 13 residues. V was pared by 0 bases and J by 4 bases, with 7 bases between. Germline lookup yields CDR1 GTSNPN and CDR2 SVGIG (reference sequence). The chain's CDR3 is CAWSVRENQPQHF. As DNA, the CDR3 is TGTGCCTGGAGTGTAAGGGAAAATCAGCCCCAGCATTTT. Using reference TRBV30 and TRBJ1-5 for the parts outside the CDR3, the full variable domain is SQTIHQWPATLVQPVGSPLSLECTVEGTSNPNLYWYRQAAGRGLQLLFYSVGIGQISSEVPQNLSASRPQDRQFILSSKKLLLSDSGFYLCAWSVRENQPQHFGDGTRLSIL.